These 13 T cell receptor beta chains were sequenced from one sample in a study of cytomegalovirus exposure and HLA in healthy donors. The PCR employed 60 Vbeta primers together with 13 Jbeta primers. Produced via immunoSEQ multiplex PCR; TCRdb's table is partial and in-frame only. The sample holds around 190,000 clones, almost 80% seen once. Sequences were obtained from PBMCs. These receptors all come from a woman in her late teens or twenties in good health and CMV-seronegative.

This clone has just one count. This chain joins TRBV5-8 and TRBJ2-7; no clear D. Germline CDR1 reads SGHTS; CDR2 reads YDEGEE. V dropped 4 bases and J dropped 5 bases, with 10 bases sitting between them. The CDR3 spans 12 residues. DNA of the CDR3: TGTGCCAGCAGCCAGGTTTACCACGAGCAGTACTTC. Translated, it gives CASSQVYHEQYF.

This rearrangement joins TRBV11-2 to TRBJ1-1; 7 nucleotides match TRBD1. Germline CDR1 and CDR2: SGHAT and FQNNGV. V shed 1 base, J shed 1 base, and the junction held 6 bases outside the gene matches. The CDR3 length is 16 residues. The CDR3 loop is CASSLGRDSWNTEAFF. The CDR3 DNA reads as TGTGCCAGCAGCTTAGGAAGGGACAGCTGGAACACTGAAGCTTTCTTT.

This clone was recorded a few times. The rearrangement joins TRBV7-9 to TRBJ1-1, with TRBD1 matching over 7 bases. Germline V gene lookup returns CDR1 SEHNR and CDR2 FQNEAQ (reference sequence). Trimming at V came to 3 bases and at J to 2 bases, leaving 3 bases not matched to a gene. The CDR3 contains 14 residues. DNA for the CDR3: TGTGCCAGCAGCTTCGGGACAGCCAACACTGAAGCTTTCTTT. Translated: CASSFGTANTEAFF.

This chain links TRBV9 with TRBJ1-3; 10 nucleotides match TRBD1. The CDR3 runs 16 residues. J gave up 4 bases and V 2 bases, and 6 bases lay outside the gene matches. Per germline, CDR1 SGDLS and CDR2 YYNGEE. Written as DNA, the CDR3 is TGTGCCAGCAGCGTGAAGGGACAGGGGTACGGAAACACCATATATTTT. It codes for CASSVKGQGYGNTIYF. Variable domain in full (rest from reference TRBV9 and TRBJ1-3): DSGVTQTPKHLITATGQRVTLRCSPRSGDLSVYWYQQSLDQGLQFLIQYYNGEERAKGNILERFSAQQFPDLHSELNLSSLELGDSALYFCASSVKGQGYGNTIYFGEGSWLTVV.

The J gene is TRBJ2-5, the V gene TRBV5-1; 11 positions agree with TRBD2. Germline CDR1 reads SGHRS; CDR2 reads YFSETQ. CDR3 length: 16 residues. Trimming took 0 bases from V and 1 from J; bases not matched to a gene: 2. As DNA, the CDR3 is TGCGCCAGCAGCTTGGGCGGGACTAGCGGCCAAGAGACCCAGTACTTC. This translates into CASSLGGTSGQETQYF.

The V gene is TRBV7-9, the J gene TRBJ1-1; 7 nucleotides agree with TRBD1. This CDR3 contains 15 residues. Looked up from germline, CDR1 is SEHNR and CDR2 is FQNEAQ (reference sequence). The V gene end was trimmed by 6 bases and the J gene end by 7 bases; junction bases not matched to a gene: 14. CDR3 region: CASSSTGEAEDEAFF. The CDR3 DNA is TGTGCCAGCAGTTCCACAGGGGAGGCGGAGGATGAAGCTTTCTTT.

The rearrangement uses TRBV4-1 and TRBJ1-1, with D tentatively TRBD1 (5 bases). Looked up from germline, CDR1 is MGHRA and CDR2 is YSYEKL. V lost 5 bases and J lost 10, with 11 bases in between. The CDR3 loop spans 11 amino acids. In DNA form, the CDR3 reads TGCGCCAGCAGCATGGGGGGGGGAGCTTTCTTT. It specifies CASSMGGGAFF.

J is TRBJ1-1 and V is TRBV28; tentatively, D is TRBD1 (5 bases). Trimming left V 6 bases short and J 1 base short, with 15 bases between. The CDR3 sequence is 15 residues long. From germline, CDR1 is MDHEN and CDR2 SYDVKM. The CDR3 spells CASSLMGLRNTEAFF. The CDR3 DNA reads as TGTGCCAGCAGCCTTATGGGGCTGAGGAACACTGAAGCTTTCTTT.

The gene calls are TRBV5-1 and TRBJ2-2; D is unresolved. The CDR3 extends over 15 amino acids. The V end lost 2 bases, the J end lost 3 bases, and 11 bases lay between the germline ends. The germline V gene encodes CDR1 SGHRS and CDR2 YFSETQ. CDR3 sequence reads: CASSFDSLDTGELFF. The CDR3 bases are TGCGCCAGCAGCTTTGACTCCCTGGACACCGGGGAGCTGTTTTTT.

The rearrangement joins TRBV27 to TRBJ2-7; 7 bases are shared with TRBD1. CDR3 size: 15 residues. V gave up 0 bases and J gave up 0 bases; unmatched junction bases: 2. CDR1 is MNHEY and CDR2 is SMNVEV in the germline V gene (reference sequence). The CDR3 sequence: CASSLSYRGSYEQYF. The CDR3 region has the DNA TGTGCCAGCAGTTTATCCTACAGGGGCTCCTACGAGCAGTACTTC.

This clone is a singleton in its sample. V usage is TRBV7-2 and J usage is TRBJ1-2; possibly TRBD1 for D (5 bases). CDR3 size: 13 residues. Trimming shortened V by 4 bases and J by 2 bases, and 8 bases separated the two germline ends. CDR1 and CDR2 from the germline V gene are SGHTA and FQGNSA. The CDR3 nucleotides read TGTGCCAGCAGCTGGGCAGGGAACTATGGCTACACCTTC. Translation: CASSWAGNYGYTF.

The chain links TRBV30 to TRBJ2-6, with a tentative D call TRBD2 (5 bases). The V gene's germline CDR1 is GTSNPN and CDR2 SVGIG (reference sequence). This CDR3 is 14 amino acids long. Trimming pared 0 bases from V and 13 bases from J, leaving 16 bases between. DNA for the CDR3: TGTGCCTGGAGTGTAGACGCGGGCACGGTGGTCCTGACTTTC. Its translation: CAWSVDAGTVVLTF.

This sequence joins TRBV11-3 and TRBJ1-2; 9 bases align to TRBD1. The germline V gene encodes CDR1 SGHNT and CDR2 YENEEA. After removal of 5 bases from V and 0 bases from J, the junction contained 4 bases not matched to a gene. The CDR3 consists of 15 residues. The CDR3 coding sequence is TGTGCCAGCAGCATGGGACAGGGAACTAACTATGGCTACACCTTC. It encodes CASSMGQGTNYGYTF.